This is a list of T cell receptor beta chains from one sample in a study of T cell responses to AZD1222 COVID-19 vaccine. This table comes from immunoSEQ multiplex PCR, and its TCRdb copy is limited to in-frame clones, with some not included. This repertoire shows some 170,000 clones, around 89% found once; its top ten account for around 4.5%. The starting material was peripheral blood, obtained 28 days after the second dose of the MenACWY control vaccine. The receptor set was obtained from an adult who received the MenACWY meningococcal vaccine as a control. Each CDR3 is given with its conserved first and last residue. D genes are given only for firm matches. Only part of the rows carry a size: once, few, many, or a class if the clone is expanded.

V gene	clone size	CDR3 length	J gene	D gene	CDR3 protein	CDR3 DNA
TRBV7-2	NA	13	TRBJ2-3	NA	CASSFTGTDTQYF	TGTGCCAGCAGCTTCACAGGGACAGATACGCAGTATTTT
TRBV19	NA	14	TRBJ2-7	NA	CASSIERFSYEQYF	TGTGCCAGTAGTATAGAGCGGTTTTCCTACGAGCAGTACTTC
TRBV7-9	NA	16	TRBJ2-5	NA	CASSDTVLGNQETQYF	TGTGCCAGCAGCGATACAGTTTTGGGTAACCAAGAGACCCAGTACTTC
TRBV19	NA	13	TRBJ1-2	NA	CASSIGTDYGYTF	TGTGCCAGTAGTATCGGGACCGACTATGGCTACACCTTC
TRBV2	NA	17	TRBJ1-5	TRBD1	CASSEERGTVGDQPQHF	TGTGCCAGCAGTGAGGAACGAGGGACAGTAGGGGATCAGCCCCAGCATTTT
TRBV6-6	NA	15	TRBJ2-5	NA	CASSVMWGAGETQYF	TGTGCCAGCAGCGTTATGTGGGGGGCCGGAGAGACCCAGTACTTC
TRBV6-4	NA	14	TRBJ2-3	TRBD2	CASSDSGTSGPQYF	TGTGCCAGCAGTGACTCAGGGACTAGCGGGCCGCAGTATTTT
TRBV6-5	NA	14	TRBJ1-2	NA	CASSYFGQTYGYTF	TGTGCCAGCAGTTACTTCGGACAGACCTATGGCTACACCTTC
TRBV28	NA	15	TRBJ1-5	NA	CASTTAGTPHQPQHF	TGTGCCAGCACCACAGCCGGGACACCGCATCAGCCCCAGCATTTT
TRBV6-5	NA	12	TRBJ1-2	NA	CASSYRGGGYTF	TGTGCCAGCAGTTATAGGGGTGGAGGCTACACCTTC
TRBV9	NA	15	TRBJ2-1	NA	CASSVGAGIRNEQFF	TGTGCCAGCAGCGTAGGAGCGGGCATTCGGAATGAGCAGTTCTTC
TRBV2	NA	13	TRBJ1-2	NA	CASSETANYGYTF	TGTGCCAGCAGTGAGACGGCGAACTATGGCTACACCTTC
TRBV7-9	few	14	TRBJ1-2	TRBD1	CASSFLDRLHGYTF	TGTGCCAGCAGCTTTCTGGACAGGCTCCACGGCTACACCTTC
TRBV5-5	NA	14	TRBJ1-1	NA	CASRWDGENTEAFF	TGTGCCAGCAGGTGGGACGGAGAGAACACTGAAGCTTTCTTT